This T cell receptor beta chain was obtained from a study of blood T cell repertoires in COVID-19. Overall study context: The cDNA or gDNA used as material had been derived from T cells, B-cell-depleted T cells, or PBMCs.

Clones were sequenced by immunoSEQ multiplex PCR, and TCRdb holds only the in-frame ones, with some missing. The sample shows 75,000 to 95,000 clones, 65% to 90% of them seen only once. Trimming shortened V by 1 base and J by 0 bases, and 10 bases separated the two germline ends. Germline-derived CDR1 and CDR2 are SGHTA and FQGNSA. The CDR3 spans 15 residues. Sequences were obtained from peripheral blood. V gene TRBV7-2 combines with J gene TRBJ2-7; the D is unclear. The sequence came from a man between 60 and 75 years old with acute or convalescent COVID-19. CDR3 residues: CASSLGVSVSYEQYF. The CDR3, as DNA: TGTGCCAGCAGCTTAGGCGTGTCTGTCTCCTACGAGCAGTACTTC.